A selection of T cell receptor beta chains follows, all from one sample in a study of T cell repertoires in cytomegalovirus infection. Antigens for these TCRs are unknown. TCRdb redid the calling of the reads with MiXCR, one entry per CDR3 protein. This sample has some 800,000 distinct CDR3 sequences, with about 28% found just once. Sequences were derived from cultured CD8+ T cells from PBMCs, sampled from culture after CMV antigen stimulation. These receptor sequences come from a human donor in good health (CMV status not recorded). Some clones in this sample may be carry-over from other donors' samples. Each CDR3 is given with its conserved first and last residue. D genes are given only for firm matches. Clone size is shown for a subset of rows, as once, few, many or a class of expanded clone.

J	size	D	V	DNA	CDR3
TRBJ2-7	-	-	TRBV10-2	TGCGCCAGCAGTGAGTCAAGGGTTCCTAAAGACGAGCAGTACTTC	CASSESRVPKDEQYF
TRBJ2-6	-	-	TRBV9	TGTGCCAGCAGACAAACAGGGAGCAGTGGGGCCGACGTCCTGACTTTC	CASRQTGSSGADVLTF
TRBJ2-2	many	-	TRBV27	TGTGCCAGCAGCTTCCCTACCGGGGAGCTGTTTTTT	CASSFPTGELFF
TRBJ2-7	few	-	TRBV4-1	TGCGCCAGCAGCCAAGAAAGGGGGGGAGTCTACGAGCAGTACTTC	CASSQERGGVYEQYF
TRBJ1-2	many	-	TRBV12-3/TRBV12-4	TGTGCCAGCAGTTTTGGGCGTTATGGCTACACCTTC	CASSFGRYGYTF
TRBJ2-7	few	-	TRBV12-3/TRBV12-4	TGTGCCAGCAGTCCTAGGGCGGGGAAGAGGTCCTACGAGCAGTACTTC	CASSPRAGKRSYEQYF
TRBJ1-5	-	TRBD1	TRBV6-1	TGTGCCAGCAGTTCCGGGACAGCCGCTTATAGCAATCAGCCCCAGCATTTT	CASSSGTAAYSNQPQHF
TRBJ1-1	-	-	TRBV6-1	TGTGCCAGCAGTGAAGCGCGGTACGAAAGCACTGAAGCTTTCTTT	CASSEARYESTEAFF
TRBJ2-1	-	-	TRBV7-9	TGTGCCAGCAGCTTAGCAGCCACAGGCAATGAGCAGTTCTTC	CASSLAATGNEQFF
TRBJ1-2	few	-	TRBV4-1	TGCGCCAGCAGCCAAGAACCGACAGATAACTATGGCTACACCTTC	CASSQEPTDNYGYTF
TRBJ2-1	-	-	TRBV7-2	TGTGCCAGCGGCTTAAGCGGCGGGGCGATCTACAATGAGCAGTTCTTC	CASGLSGGAIYNEQFF
TRBJ2-7	-	-	TRBV29-1	TGCAGCGTTGAAGACCAGAAGAGCTACGAGCAGTACTTC	CSVEDQKSYEQYF
TRBJ2-1	many	TRBD2	TRBV6-2/TRBV6-3	TGTGCCAGCAGTTACCTTCCTAGCGGGGGGGGCAATGAGCAGTTCTTC	CASSYLPSGGGNEQFF
TRBJ2-3	many	TRBD1	TRBV7-8	TGTGCCACCTGGACAGGGGTCCGCACAGATACGCAGTATTTT	CATWTGVRTDTQYF
TRBJ1-1	once	-	TRBV19	TGTGCCAGTAGTATACCCCAGAGACGGAACACTGAAGCTTTCTTT	CASSIPQRRNTEAFF
TRBJ2-4	many	-	TRBV7-6	TGTGCCAGCAGCTTGGCCGGACCGGGGGTCGACATTCAGTACTTC	CASSLAGPGVDIQYF
TRBJ2-1	-	-	TRBV27	TGTGCCAGCAGGTCAGGCGGTAGAAAGTTCTTC	CASRSGGRKFF
TRBJ2-7	few	-	TRBV7-9	TGTGCCAGCAGCTTAATCCAGCCTCGAATGTACGAGCAGTACTTC	CASSLIQPRMYEQYF
TRBJ2-1	few	TRBD1	TRBV12-3/TRBV12-4	TGTGCCAGCAGTTTATTCCTGGTCAGGGGACAGGTGGCATACAATGAGCAGTTCTTC	CASSLFLVRGQVAYNEQFF
TRBJ2-3	-	TRBD1	TRBV7-9	TGTGCCAGCAGCCCGATGACAGGGCCGGGAACAGATACGCAGTATTTT	CASSPMTGPGTDTQYF
TRBJ1-5	once	-	TRBV12-3/TRBV12-4	TGTGCCAGCAAGGACACCCGGATAGCAATCAGCCCCCAGCATTTT	CASKDTRIAISPQHF